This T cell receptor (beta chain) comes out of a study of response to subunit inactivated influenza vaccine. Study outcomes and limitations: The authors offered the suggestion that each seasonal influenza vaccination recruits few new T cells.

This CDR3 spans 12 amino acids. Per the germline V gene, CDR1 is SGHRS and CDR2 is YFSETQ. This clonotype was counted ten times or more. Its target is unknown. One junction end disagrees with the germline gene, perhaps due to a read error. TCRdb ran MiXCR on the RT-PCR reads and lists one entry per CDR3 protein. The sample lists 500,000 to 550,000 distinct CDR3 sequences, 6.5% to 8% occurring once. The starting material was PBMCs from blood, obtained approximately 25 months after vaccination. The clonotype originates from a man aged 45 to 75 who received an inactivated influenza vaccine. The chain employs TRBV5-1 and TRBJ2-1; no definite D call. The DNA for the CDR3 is TGTGCCAGCAGCTTAGTGTACAATGAGCAGTTCTTC. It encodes CASSLVYNEQFF.